This TCR beta chain originates from a study of cytomegalovirus exposure and HLA in healthy donors. General study points: An assumption of roughly uniform sequencing depth across donors underlay the presence/absence analyses. Most subjects had HLA-A and HLA-B alleles reportedly predicted accurately by TCR beta sequences.

Remarks on this clone: The antigen remains undetermined.

This CDR3 contains 15 residues. The V gene's germline CDR1 is MDHEN and CDR2 SYDVKM. Trimming removed 5 bases from V and 1 base from J; junction bases left unmatched: 6. PCR used 60 Vbeta primers and 13 Jbeta primers. Methods used by the authors: Unique TCR beta chains numbered roughly 84 million in a later analysis, with roughly 11 million shared. Clones were sequenced by immunoSEQ multiplex PCR, and TCRdb holds only the in-frame ones, with some missing. That table gives V, J and clone size, and the DNA gave D and trimming. The table lists 79,000 or so clones, 65% to 85% of them singletons. The gene calls are TRBV28 and TRBJ2-3; 7 bases are shared with TRBD2. The sequenced sample was PBMCs. The sequence came from a woman aged 40 to 50 in good health and CMV-seropositive. The CDR3 here is CASSPEGRGTDTQYF. In DNA form, the CDR3 reads TGTGCCAGCAGTCCGGAGGGGAGGGGCACAGATACGCAGTATTTT.